The 21 T cell receptor beta chains given below trace back to one sample, sequenced in a study of early T cells in non-severe SARS-CoV-2 infection. In TCRdb, the 5' RACE reads were re-called with MiXCR into one record per CDR3 protein. The data hold about 77,000 distinct CDR3 sequences, with around 17% observed a single time. The sample taken for sequencing was whole blood. The receptors come from an adult who was a healthcare worker with PCR-confirmed SARS-CoV-2 infection or an uninfected control (not recorded which).

This clonotype has more than one count but fewer than ten. The V and J genes are TRBV11-2 and TRBJ2-7; no definite D call. CDR3 length: 13 amino acids. Germline CDR1 is SGHAT and CDR2 is FQNNGV. With 7 bases removed from V and 7 bases from J, the gap between germline ends came to 17 bases. The CDR3 here is CASTPRSLVEQYF. DNA of the CDR3: TGTGCCAGCACGCCGCGGTCCCTCGTAGAGCAGTACTTC.

The V gene is TRBV5-1, the J gene TRBJ2-1; 8 bases are shared with TRBD1. The length of the CDR3 is 19 residues. Germline lookup yields CDR1 SGHRS and CDR2 YFSETQ. The J segment lost 4 bases and the V segment lost 4 bases, leaving 19 bases of the junction unmatched. Here the CDR3 DNA reads TGCGCCAGCAGCCTTCCCCCATATTCACCGGGACAGGATTACAATGAGCAGTTCTTC. It is translated as CASSLPPYSPGQDYNEQFF. Filled out from reference TRBV5-1 and TRBJ2-1, the complete variable domain reads KAGVTQTPRYLIKTRGQQVTLSCSPISGHRSVSWYQQTPGQGLQFLFEYFSETQRNKGNFPGRFSGRQFSNSRSEMNVSTLELGDSALYLCASSLPPYSPGQDYNEQFFGPGTRLTVL.

This clonotype occurred many times. The V gene is TRBV5-5, the J gene TRBJ2-1; D ambiguous. The CDR3 sequence is 14 residues long. Germline CDR1 is SGHKS and CDR2 is YYEKEE (reference sequence). Trimming cost V 5 bases and J 3 bases, with 12 bases left between them. The CDR3 here is CASSFGQNYNEQFF. The CDR3 DNA follows: TGTGCCAGCAGTTTCGGCCAGAACTACAATGAGCAGTTCTTC.

The rearrangement links TRBV4-1 to TRBJ1-5, with D hard to call. Germline-derived CDR1 and CDR2 are MGHRA and YSYEKL. Trimming took off 4 bases at V and 5 bases at J, with 9 bases between the two ends. The CDR3 spans 13 residues. The CDR3 protein is CASSPTMDQPQHF. CDR3 nucleotides: TGCGCCAGCAGCCCGACGATGGATCAGCCCCAGCATTTT.

The chain uses TRBV25-1 and TRBJ2-7; TRBD2 agrees at 14 bases. Unmatched junction bases numbered 6, after V lost 2 bases and J lost 3 bases. Germline CDR1 reads MGHDK; CDR2 reads SYGVNS. The CDR3 length is 17 residues. CDR3 nucleotide sequence: TGTGCCAGCAGTGAAGGGACTAGCGGGAGAGAAGGCTACGAGCAGTACTTC. Its translation: CASSEGTSGREGYEQYF.

The chain joins TRBV12-3 or TRBV12-4 to TRBJ2-1, with 16 bases identical to TRBD2. The CDR3 covers 19 residues. V dropped 4 bases and J dropped 2; count of bases not matched to a gene: 8. CDR3 coding DNA: TGTGCCAGCAGTTCCCCCGGGACTAGCGGGAGGGCCACCTACAATGAGCAGTTCTTC. Residues: CASSSPGTSGRATYNEQFF.

This clonotype has just a few counts. In nucleotides, the CDR3 is TGCGCCAGCAGCCAAGATGTGATGATGCACGAGCAGTACTTC. It translates to CASSQDVMMHEQYF. The chain is built from TRBV4-1 and TRBJ2-7; D unresolved. The CDR3 runs 14 residues. Germline V gene data show CDR1 as MGHRA and CDR2 as YSYEKL. V gave up 0 bases and J gave up 5 bases, with 11 bases separating them.

This clonotype has more than one count but fewer than ten. The CDR3 is CASWQGDYNEQFF. Written as DNA, the CDR3 is TGCGCCAGCTGGCAGGGTGACTACAATGAGCAGTTCTTC. The chain carries TRBV10-1 and TRBJ2-1; D possibly corresponds to TRBD1 (5 bases). The CDR3 has 13 amino acids. The germline CDR1 and CDR2 sequences are WNHNN and SYGVQD (reference sequence). The V gene lost 8 bases and the J gene lost 3 bases, with 11 bases spanning the gap.

Only a few counts were recorded for this clonotype. The chain couples TRBV5-1 to TRBJ2-3, with a weak D call TRBD2 (5 bases). Per germline, CDR1 SGHRS and CDR2 YFSETQ. V was shortened by 1 base and J by 6 bases, with 15 bases between the two germline ends. The CDR3 has 15 residues. CDR3 loop: CASSLSDGVGDTQYF. In DNA, the CDR3 is TGCGCCAGCAGCTTGTCTGACGGGGTCGGGGATACGCAGTATTTT.

This chain links TRBV5-1 with TRBJ2-3; 7 bases fit TRBD2. Germline assignment: CDR1 SGHRS and CDR2 YFSETQ. Trimming removed 5 bases from V and 5 bases from J; junction bases left unmatched: 11. The CDR3 totals 15 residues. CDR3 DNA: TGCGCCAGCAGTAGGTCCGGGACTAAGCAAGATACGCAGTATTTT. This codes for CASSRSGTKQDTQYF.

This clonotype has only a few counts. This chain uses TRBV29-1 with TRBJ1-5; 7 bases line up with TRBD1. CDR1 and CDR2 from the germline V gene are SQVTM and ANQGSEA. The CDR3 spans 13 residues. The V and J ends lost 7 bases and 0 bases, in that order; junction bases with no gene match: 3. The CDR3 loop reads CSAGQDSNQPQHF. CDR3 nucleotide sequence: TGCAGCGCTGGACAGGATAGCAATCAGCCCCAGCATTTT.

The chain carries TRBV5-5 and TRBJ2-2, with D uncertain. The CDR3 extends over 12 amino acids. Looked up from germline, CDR1 is SGHKS and CDR2 is YYEKEE (reference sequence). V shed 4 bases and J shed 4 bases, with 5 bases lying between them. CDR3: CASSVSTGELFF. In DNA form, the CDR3 reads TGTGCCAGCAGCGTATCCACCGGGGAGCTGTTTTTT. The variable domain in full, with the rest retrieved from reference TRBV5-5 and TRBJ2-2, is DAGVTQSPTHLIKTRGQQVTLRCSPISGHKSVSWYQQVLGQGPQFIFQYYEKEERGRGNFPDRFSARQFPNYSSELNVNALLLGDSALYLCASSVSTGELFFGEGSRLTVL.

J is TRBJ2-1 and V is TRBV4-1; TRBD2 aligns across 9 bases. Germline assignment: CDR1 MGHRA and CDR2 YSYEKL. The CDR3 totals 15 residues. The V and J ends lost 3 bases and 5 bases, in that order; junction bases with no gene match: 5. For the CDR3, the DNA is TGCGCCAGCAGCCAGACTAGCGGAGGGCACAATGAGCAGTTCTTC. Protein: CASSQTSGGHNEQFF.

This clonotype showed up many times. The gene calls are TRBV29-1 and TRBJ1-1; 7 nucleotides line up with TRBD1. This CDR3 has 12 amino acids. V was clipped by 4 bases and J by 2 bases; unmatched bases: 1. Germline V gives CDR1 SQVTM, CDR2 ANQGSEA. The CDR3, as DNA: TGCAGCGTTGGACAGGGAAACACTGAAGCTTTCTTT. Residues: CSVGQGNTEAFF.

The V call is TRBV10-3, the J call TRBJ2-7; TRBD1 or TRBD2 may be the D gene (5 bases each). The V gene's germline CDR1 is ENHRY and CDR2 SYGVKD. Trimming took 1 base from V and 1 from J, leaving 8 bases between them. The CDR3 has 14 residues. In DNA, the CDR3 is TGTGCCATCAGTGAGTTGTGGGGGTCCTACGAGCAGTACTTC. Translation: CAISELWGSYEQYF.

This clonotype was counted only a few times. V usage is TRBV4-1 and J usage is TRBJ1-2; a weak D match, TRBD1 (6 bases). Germline lookup yields CDR1 MGHRA and CDR2 YSYEKL. V lost 4 bases to trimming and J lost 0 bases, with 15 bases between them. This CDR3 is 16 amino acids long. DNA for the CDR3: TGCGCCAGCAGCCCCCTCACAGGGTCCGCTAACTATGGCTACACCTTC. It yields the protein CASSPLTGSANYGYTF.

The table lists this clonotype with a few counts. J is TRBJ1-1 and V is TRBV7-9, with D possibly being TRBD1 (5 bases). Germline CDR1 and CDR2: SEHNR and FQNEAQ (reference sequence). This CDR3 spans 15 amino acids. Trimming removed 1 base at V and 0 bases at J, with 9 bases between. The CDR3 here is CASSLGPGVNTEAFF. CDR3 in DNA: TGTGCCAGCAGCTTAGGTCCGGGGGTGAACACTGAAGCTTTCTTT.

The chain carries TRBV29-1 and TRBJ1-2; D uncertain. The CDR3 covers 11 residues. CDR1 SQVTM and CDR2 ANQGSEA come from the germline V gene. Between the trimmed V and J ends, which lost 4 bases and 6 bases, there was a span of 9 bases. The CDR3 sequence: CSVVFQDGYTF. In DNA form, the CDR3 reads TGCAGCGTTGTTTTTCAGGATGGCTACACCTTC.

In this sample, this clonotype turned up many times. The rearrangement joins TRBV4-1 to TRBJ2-3; maybe TRBD1 (6 bases). The V gene's germline CDR1 is MGHRA and CDR2 YSYEKL. The CDR3 has 16 amino acids. Trimming stripped 1 base from V and 1 base from J, with 12 bases between. CDR3 protein: CASSQGGLIRTDTQYF. In DNA form, the CDR3 reads TGCGCCAGCAGCCAAGGGGGGCTGATTCGCACAGATACGCAGTATTTT.

This chain joins TRBV2 and TRBJ1-1; TRBD1 is a possible D gene (6 bases). The germline gives CDR1 SNHLY, CDR2 FYNNEI. The CDR3 runs to 14 residues. With 2 bases removed from V and 7 bases from J, the gap between germline ends came to 14 bases. CDR3 sequence reads: CASSETGKYGEAFF. The DNA for the CDR3 is TGTGCCAGCAGTGAAACAGGGAAATATGGTGAAGCTTTCTTT.

This clonotype was seen only a few times. This sequence joins TRBV20-1 and TRBJ1-6; D perhaps matches TRBD1 (5 bases). V lost 1 base, J lost 7 bases, and 11 bases lay in between. The CDR3 sequence is 14 residues long. Germline loops: CDR1 DFQATT, CDR2 SNEGSKA (reference sequence). In DNA, the CDR3 is TGCAGTGCTAGAGGCTTCAGGGACAATTCACCCCTCCACTTT. Its protein product is CSARGFRDNSPLHF.